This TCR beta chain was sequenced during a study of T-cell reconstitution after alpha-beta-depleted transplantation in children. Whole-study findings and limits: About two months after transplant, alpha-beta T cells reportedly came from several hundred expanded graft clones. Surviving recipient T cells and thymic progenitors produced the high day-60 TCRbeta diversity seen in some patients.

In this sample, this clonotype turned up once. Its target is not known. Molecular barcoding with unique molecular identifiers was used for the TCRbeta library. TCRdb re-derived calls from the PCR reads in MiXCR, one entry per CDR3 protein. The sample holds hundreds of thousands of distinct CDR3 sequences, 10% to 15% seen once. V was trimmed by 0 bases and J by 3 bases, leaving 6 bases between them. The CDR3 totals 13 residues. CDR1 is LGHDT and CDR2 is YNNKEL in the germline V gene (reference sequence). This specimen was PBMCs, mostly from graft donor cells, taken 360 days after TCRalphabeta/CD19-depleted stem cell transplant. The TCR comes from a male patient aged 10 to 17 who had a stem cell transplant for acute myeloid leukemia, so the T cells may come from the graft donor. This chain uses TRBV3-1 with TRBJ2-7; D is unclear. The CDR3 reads CASSQDSFYEQYF. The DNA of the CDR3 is TGTGCCAGCAGCCAAGATTCCTTCTACGAGCAGTACTTC.